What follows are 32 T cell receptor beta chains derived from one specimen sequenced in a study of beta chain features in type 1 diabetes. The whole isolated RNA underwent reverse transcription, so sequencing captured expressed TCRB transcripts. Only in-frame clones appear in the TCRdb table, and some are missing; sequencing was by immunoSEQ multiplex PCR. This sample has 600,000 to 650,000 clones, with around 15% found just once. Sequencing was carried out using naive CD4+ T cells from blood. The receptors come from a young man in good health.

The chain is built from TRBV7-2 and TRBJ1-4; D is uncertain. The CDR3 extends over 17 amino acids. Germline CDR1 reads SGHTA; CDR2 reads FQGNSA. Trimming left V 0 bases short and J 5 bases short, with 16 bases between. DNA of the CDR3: TGTGCCAGCAGCTTAGCGCGGTTGGCCCTCACGAATGAAAAACTGTTTTTT. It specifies CASSLARLALTNEKLFF.

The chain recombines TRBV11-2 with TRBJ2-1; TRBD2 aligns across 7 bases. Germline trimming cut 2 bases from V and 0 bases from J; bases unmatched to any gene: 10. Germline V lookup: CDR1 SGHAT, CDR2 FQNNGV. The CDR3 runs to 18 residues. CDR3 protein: CASSLSFLRGSSYNEQFF. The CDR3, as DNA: TGTGCCAGCAGCTTAAGTTTTCTGCGGGGGTCCTCCTACAATGAGCAGTTCTTC.

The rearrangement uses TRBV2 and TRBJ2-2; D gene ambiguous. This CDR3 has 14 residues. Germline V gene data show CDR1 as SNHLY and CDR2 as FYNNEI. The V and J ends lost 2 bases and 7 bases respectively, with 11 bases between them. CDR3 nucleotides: TGTGCCAGCAGTGAAAACAGCTTAGGCGGGGAGCTGTTTTTT. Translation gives CASSENSLGGELFF.

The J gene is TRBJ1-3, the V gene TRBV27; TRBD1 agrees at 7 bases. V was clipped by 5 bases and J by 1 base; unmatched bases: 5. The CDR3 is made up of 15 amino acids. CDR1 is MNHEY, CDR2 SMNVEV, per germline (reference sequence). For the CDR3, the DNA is TGTGCCAGCAGTCGTGAGGGGGCGTCTGGAAACACCATATATTTT. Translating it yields CASSREGASGNTIYF.

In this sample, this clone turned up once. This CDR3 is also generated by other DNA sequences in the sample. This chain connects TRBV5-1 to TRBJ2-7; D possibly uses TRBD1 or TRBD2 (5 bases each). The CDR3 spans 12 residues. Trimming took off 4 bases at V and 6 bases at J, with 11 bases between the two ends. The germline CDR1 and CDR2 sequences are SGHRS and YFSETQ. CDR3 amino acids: CASSITRGEQYF. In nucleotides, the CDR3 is TGCGCCAGCAGCATTACTAGGGGCGAGCAGTACTTC.

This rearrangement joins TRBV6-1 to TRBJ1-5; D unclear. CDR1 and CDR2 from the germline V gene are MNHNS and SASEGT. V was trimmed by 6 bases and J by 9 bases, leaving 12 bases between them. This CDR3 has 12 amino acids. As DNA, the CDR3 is TGTGCCAGCAGCATCAGACAATCGCCCCAGCATTTT. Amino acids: CASSIRQSPQHF.

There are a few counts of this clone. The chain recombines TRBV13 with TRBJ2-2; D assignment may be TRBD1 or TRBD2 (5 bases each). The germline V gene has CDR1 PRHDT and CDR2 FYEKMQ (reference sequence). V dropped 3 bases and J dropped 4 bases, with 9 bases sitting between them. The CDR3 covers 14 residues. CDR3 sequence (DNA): TGTGCCAGCAGCTTCGACAGCGGCACCGGGGAGCTGTTTTTT. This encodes CASSFDSGTGELFF. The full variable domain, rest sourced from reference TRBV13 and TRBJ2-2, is AAGVIQSPRHLIKEKRETATLKCYPIPRHDTVYWYQQGPGQDPQFLISFYEKMQSDKGSIPDRFSAQQFSDYHSELNMSSLELGDSALYFCASSFDSGTGELFFGEGSRLTVL.

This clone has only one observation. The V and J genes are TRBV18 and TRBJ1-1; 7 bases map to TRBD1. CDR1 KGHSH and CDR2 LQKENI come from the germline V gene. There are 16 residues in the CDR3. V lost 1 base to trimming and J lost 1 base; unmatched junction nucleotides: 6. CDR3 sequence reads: CASSPLSGGTNTEAFF. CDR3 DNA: TGTGCCAGCTCACCACTCTCAGGGGGTACGAACACTGAAGCTTTCTTT.

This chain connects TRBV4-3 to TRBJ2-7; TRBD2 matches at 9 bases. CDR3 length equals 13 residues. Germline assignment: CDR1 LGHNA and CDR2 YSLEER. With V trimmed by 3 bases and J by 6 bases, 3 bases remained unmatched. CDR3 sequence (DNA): TGCGCCAGCAGCCAGGTAGCGGGAGTCGAGCAGTACTTC. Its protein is CASSQVAGVEQYF.

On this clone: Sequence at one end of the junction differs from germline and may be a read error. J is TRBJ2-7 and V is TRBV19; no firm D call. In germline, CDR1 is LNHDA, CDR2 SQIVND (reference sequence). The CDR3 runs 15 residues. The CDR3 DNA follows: TGTGCCAGTAGTCCTCTCCGGGCGGCAACCTACGACCAGTACTTC. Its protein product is CASSPLRAATYDQYF. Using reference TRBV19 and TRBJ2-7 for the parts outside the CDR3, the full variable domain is DGGITQSPKYLFRKEGQNVTLSCEQNLNHDAMYWYRQDPGQGLRLIYYSQIVNDFQKGDIAEGYSVSREKKESFPLTVTSAQKNPTAFYLCASSPLRAATYDQYFGPGTRLTVT.

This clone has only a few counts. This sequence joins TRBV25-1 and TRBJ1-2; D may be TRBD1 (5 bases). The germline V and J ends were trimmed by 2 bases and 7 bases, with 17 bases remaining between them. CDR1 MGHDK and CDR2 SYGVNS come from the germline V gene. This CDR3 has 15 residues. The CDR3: CASSEVGERGRGYTF. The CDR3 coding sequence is TGTGCCAGCAGTGAAGTAGGGGAGAGGGGTCGTGGCTACACCTTC.

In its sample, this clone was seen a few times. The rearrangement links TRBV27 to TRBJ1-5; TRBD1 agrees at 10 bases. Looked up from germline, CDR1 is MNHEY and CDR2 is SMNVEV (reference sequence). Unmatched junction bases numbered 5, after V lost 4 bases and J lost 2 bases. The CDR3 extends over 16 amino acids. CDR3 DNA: TGTGCCAGCAGTTCGGACAGGGGGTCCCGCAATCAGCCCCAGCATTTT. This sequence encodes CASSSDRGSRNQPQHF.

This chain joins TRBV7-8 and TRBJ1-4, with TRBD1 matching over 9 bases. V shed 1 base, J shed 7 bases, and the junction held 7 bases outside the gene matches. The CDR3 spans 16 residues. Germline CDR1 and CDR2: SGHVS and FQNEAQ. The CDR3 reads CASSLDRDRASEKLFF. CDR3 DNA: TGTGCCAGCAGCTTAGATAGGGACAGGGCCTCTGAAAAACTGTTTTTT. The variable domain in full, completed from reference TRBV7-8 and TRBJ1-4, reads GAGVSQSPRYKVAKRGQDVALRCDPISGHVSLFWYQQALGQGPEFLTYFQNEAQLDKSGLPSDRFFAERPEGSVSTLKIQRTQQEDSAVYLCASSLDRDRASEKLFFGSGTQLSVL.

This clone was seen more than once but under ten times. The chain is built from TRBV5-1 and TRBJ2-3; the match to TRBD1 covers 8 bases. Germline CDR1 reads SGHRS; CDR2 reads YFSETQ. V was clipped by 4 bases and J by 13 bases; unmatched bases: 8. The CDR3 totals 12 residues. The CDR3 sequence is CASSVDRGKEYF. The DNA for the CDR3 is TGCGCCAGCAGCGTAGACAGGGGAAAAGAGTATTTT.

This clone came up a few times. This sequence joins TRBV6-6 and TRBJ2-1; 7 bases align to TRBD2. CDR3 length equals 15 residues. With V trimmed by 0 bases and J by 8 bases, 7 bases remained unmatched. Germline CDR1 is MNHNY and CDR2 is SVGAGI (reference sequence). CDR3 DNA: TGTGCCAGCAGTTACTCGGGAGGGGCCATCCATGAGCAGTTCTTC. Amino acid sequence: CASSYSGGAIHEQFF.

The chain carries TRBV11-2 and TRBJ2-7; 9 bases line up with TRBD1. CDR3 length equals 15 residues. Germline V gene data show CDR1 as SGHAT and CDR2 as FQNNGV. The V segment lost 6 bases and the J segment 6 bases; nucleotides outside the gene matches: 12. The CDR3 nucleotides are TGTGCCAGCAGACCCTTGACAGGGGGTTTCTTCGAGCAGTACTTC. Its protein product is CASRPLTGGFFEQYF. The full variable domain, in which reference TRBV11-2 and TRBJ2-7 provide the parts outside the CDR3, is EAGVAQSPRYKIIEKRQSVAFWCNPISGHATLYWYQQILGQGPKLLIQFQNNGVVDDSQLPKDRFSAERLKGVDSTLKIQPAKLEDSAVYLCASRPLTGGFFEQYFGPGTRLTVT.

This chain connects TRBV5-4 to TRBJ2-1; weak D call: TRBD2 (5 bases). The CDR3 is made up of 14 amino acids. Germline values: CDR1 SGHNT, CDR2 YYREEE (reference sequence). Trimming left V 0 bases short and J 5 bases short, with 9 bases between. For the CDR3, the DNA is TGTGCCAGCAGCTTGGGCAAGCGGAACAATGAGCAGTTCTTC. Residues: CASSLGKRNNEQFF. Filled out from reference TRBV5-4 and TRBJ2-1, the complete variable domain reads ETGVTQSPTHLIKTRGQQVTLRCSSQSGHNTVSWYQQALGQGPQFIFQYYREEENGRGNFPPRFSGLQFPNYSSELNVNALELDDSALYLCASSLGKRNNEQFFGPGTRLTVL.

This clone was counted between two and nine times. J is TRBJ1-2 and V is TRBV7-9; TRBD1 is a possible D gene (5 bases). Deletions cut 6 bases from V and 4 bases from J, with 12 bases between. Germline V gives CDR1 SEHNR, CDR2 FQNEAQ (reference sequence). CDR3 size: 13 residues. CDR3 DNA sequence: TGTGCCAGCAGTGGAGGGGCTAGCTATGGCTACACCTTC. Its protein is CASSGGASYGYTF. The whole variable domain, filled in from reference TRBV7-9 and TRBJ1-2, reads DTGVSQNPRHKITKRGQNVTFRCDPISEHNRLYWYRQTLGQGPEFLTYFQNEAQLEKSRLLSDRFSAERPKGSFSTLEIQRTEQGDSAMYLCASSGGASYGYTFGSGTRLTVV.

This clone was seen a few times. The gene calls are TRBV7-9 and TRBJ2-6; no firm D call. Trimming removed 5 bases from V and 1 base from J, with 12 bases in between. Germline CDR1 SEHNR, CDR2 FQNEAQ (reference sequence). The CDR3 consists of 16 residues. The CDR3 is CASSGLGESGANVLTF. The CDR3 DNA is TGTGCCAGCAGCGGTTTAGGCGAATCTGGGGCCAACGTCCTGACTTTC.

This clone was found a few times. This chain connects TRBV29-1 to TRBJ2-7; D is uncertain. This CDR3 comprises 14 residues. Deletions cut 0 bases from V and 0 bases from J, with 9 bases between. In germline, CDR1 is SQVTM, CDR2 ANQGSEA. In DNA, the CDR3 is TGCAGCGTTGAAGATCTACGCCTCTCCTACGAGCAGTACTTC. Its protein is CSVEDLRLSYEQYF.

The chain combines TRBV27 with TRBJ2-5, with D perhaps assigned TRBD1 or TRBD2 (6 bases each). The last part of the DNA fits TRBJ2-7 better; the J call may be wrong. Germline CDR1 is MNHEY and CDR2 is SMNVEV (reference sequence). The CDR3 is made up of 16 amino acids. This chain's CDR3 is CASRRPGGRPGDEQYF. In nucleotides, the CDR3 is TGTGCCAGCAGACGACCCGGGGGCCGCCCAGGGGACGAGCAGTACTTC.

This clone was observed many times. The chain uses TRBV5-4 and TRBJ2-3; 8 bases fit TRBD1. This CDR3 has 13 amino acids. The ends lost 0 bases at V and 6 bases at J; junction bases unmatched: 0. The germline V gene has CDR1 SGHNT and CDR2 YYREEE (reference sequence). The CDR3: CASSLDRGDTQYF. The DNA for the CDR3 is TGTGCCAGCAGCTTGGACAGGGGGGATACGCAGTATTTT.

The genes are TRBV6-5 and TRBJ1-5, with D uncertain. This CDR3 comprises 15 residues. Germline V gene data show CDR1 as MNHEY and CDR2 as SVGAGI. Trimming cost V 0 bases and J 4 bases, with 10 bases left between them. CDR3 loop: CASSYSVRGNQPQHF. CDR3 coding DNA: TGTGCCAGCAGTTACTCGGTTCGCGGGAATCAGCCCCAGCATTTT.

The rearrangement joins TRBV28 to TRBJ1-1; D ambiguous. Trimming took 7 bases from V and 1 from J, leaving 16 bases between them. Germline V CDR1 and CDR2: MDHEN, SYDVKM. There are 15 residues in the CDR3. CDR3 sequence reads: CASTQTDGRNTEAFF. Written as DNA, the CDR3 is TGTGCCAGCACCCAAACCGACGGCCGGAACACTGAAGCTTTCTTT.

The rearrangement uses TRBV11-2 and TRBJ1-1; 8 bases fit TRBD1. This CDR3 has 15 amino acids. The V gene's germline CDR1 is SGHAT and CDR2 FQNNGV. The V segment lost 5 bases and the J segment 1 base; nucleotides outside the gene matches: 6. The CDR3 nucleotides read TGTGCCAGCAGCCCGACAGGGGTAAGGAACACTGAAGCTTTCTTT. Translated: CASSPTGVRNTEAFF.

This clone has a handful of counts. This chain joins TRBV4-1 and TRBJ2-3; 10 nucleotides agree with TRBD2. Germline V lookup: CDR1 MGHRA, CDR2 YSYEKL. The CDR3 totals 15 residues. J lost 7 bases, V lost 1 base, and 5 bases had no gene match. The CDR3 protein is CASSQVLAGANTQYF. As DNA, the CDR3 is TGCGCCAGCAGCCAAGTCCTAGCGGGGGCAAATACGCAGTATTTT.

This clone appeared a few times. CDR3 DNA: TGTGCCTGGTGGTGGGGAGACAGGGTCGACACCGGGGAGCTGTTTTTT. Residues: CAWWWGDRVDTGELFF. This chain joins TRBV30 and TRBJ2-2; 7 bases map to TRBD1. Germline CDR1 reads GTSNPN; CDR2 reads SVGIG (reference sequence). The V segment lost 5 bases and the J segment 3 bases; nucleotides outside the gene matches: 12. This CDR3 spans 16 amino acids.

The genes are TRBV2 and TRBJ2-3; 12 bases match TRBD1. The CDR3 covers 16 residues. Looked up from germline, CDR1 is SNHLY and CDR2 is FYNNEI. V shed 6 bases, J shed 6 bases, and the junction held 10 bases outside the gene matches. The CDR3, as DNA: TGTGCCAGCAGCCTTACCGGGACAGGGGGCATCGATACGCAGTATTTT. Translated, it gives CASSLTGTGGIDTQYF.

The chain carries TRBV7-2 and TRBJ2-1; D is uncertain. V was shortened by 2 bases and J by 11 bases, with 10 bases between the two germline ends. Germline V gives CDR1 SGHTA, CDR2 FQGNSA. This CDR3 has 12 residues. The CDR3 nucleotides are TGTGCCAGCAGCTTATCTGGGTTAAAGCAGTTCTTC. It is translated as CASSLSGLKQFF. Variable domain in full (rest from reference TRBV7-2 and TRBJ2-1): GAGVSQSPSNKVTEKGKDVELRCDPISGHTALYWYRQSLGQGLEFLIYFQGNSAPDKSGLPSDRFSAERTGGSVSTLTIQRTQQEDSAVYLCASSLSGLKQFFGPGTRLTVL.

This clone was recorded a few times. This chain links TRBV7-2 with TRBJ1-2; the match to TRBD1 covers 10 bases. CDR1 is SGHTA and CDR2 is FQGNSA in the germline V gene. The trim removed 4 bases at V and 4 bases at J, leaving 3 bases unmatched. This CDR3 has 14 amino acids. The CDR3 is CASSWDRGGYGYTF. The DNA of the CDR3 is TGTGCCAGCAGCTGGGACAGGGGTGGCTATGGCTACACCTTC.

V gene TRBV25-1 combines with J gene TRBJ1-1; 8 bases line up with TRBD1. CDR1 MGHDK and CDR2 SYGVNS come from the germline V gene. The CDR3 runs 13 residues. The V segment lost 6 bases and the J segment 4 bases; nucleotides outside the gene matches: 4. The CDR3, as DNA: TGTGCCAGCAGCGCGGACAGGGCCACTGAAGCTTTCTTT. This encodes CASSADRATEAFF.

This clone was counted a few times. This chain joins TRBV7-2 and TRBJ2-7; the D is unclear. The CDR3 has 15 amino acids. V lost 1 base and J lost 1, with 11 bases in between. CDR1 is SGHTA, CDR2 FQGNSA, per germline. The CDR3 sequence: CASSLVIAESYEQYF. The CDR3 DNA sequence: TGTGCCAGCAGCTTAGTAATCGCAGAATCCTACGAGCAGTACTTC.